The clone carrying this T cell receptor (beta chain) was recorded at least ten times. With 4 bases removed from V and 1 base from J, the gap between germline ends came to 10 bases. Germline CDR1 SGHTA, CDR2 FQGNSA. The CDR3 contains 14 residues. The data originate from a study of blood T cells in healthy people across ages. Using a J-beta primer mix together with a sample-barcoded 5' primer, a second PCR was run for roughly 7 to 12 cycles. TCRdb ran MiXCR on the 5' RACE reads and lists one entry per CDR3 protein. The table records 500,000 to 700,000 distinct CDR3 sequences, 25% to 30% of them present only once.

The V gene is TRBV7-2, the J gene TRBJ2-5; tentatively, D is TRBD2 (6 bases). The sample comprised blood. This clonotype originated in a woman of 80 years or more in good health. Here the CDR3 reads CASSWNGGQETQYF. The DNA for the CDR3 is TGTGCCAGCAGCTGGAACGGGGGCCAAGAGACCCAGTACTTC.